This T cell receptor (beta chain) was captured by sequencing in a study of blood T cell repertoires in COVID-19. Study as a whole: Specimens from acute and convalescent COVID-19 originated in the United States, Italy and Spain. T cells, B-cell-depleted T cells, or PBMCs supplied cDNA or gDNA.

Clones were sequenced by immunoSEQ multiplex PCR, and TCRdb holds only the in-frame ones, with some missing. The data show 250,000 or so clones, approximately 83% seen once. Recruitment covered about two dozen US areas and drew participants whose ages spanned roughly 18 to 90 years. This clone was seen a handful of times. CDR1 is ENHRY and CDR2 is SYGVKD in the germline V gene. The CDR3 has 15 amino acids. Trimming cost V 6 bases and J 0 bases; bases outside gene matches: 6. This chain uses TRBV10-3 with TRBJ2-7, with TRBD1 identical over 9 bases. The sequenced sample consisted of PBMCs or T cells enriched from blood (not recorded which). The receptor's source is a woman between 50 and 59 years old who had recovered from COVID-19. CDR3 region: CAISPDRGLSYEQYF. The CDR3 bases are TGTGCCATCAGCCCGGACAGGGGACTCTCCTACGAGCAGTACTTC.